This record concerns one TCR beta chain sequence. The sample belongs to a study of OX40 agonist ivuxolimab in advanced cancers. Study in general: Subjects had a mean age of roughly 60 years, with a range of roughly 20 to 79; roughly 83% were male.

CDR3 length: 15 residues. Germline V gene sequence: CDR1 SNHLY, CDR2 FYNNEI. The trim removed 6 bases at V and 4 bases at J, leaving 11 bases unmatched. The repertoire was sequenced with immunoSEQ multiplex PCR; TCRdb's copy has only in-frame clones and lacks some. There are around 66,000 clones in the sample; 86% occur only once, and roughly 1.2% lies in the top ten. The chain joins TRBV2 to TRBJ1-1; 7 nucleotides match TRBD1. Sequencing was performed on CD4+ or CD8+ T cells sorted from blood, taken in a trial of the OX40 agonist ivuxolimab. The receptor's source is an adult with an advanced solid tumor such as melanoma, head and neck, liver or kidney cancer. CDR3 sequence reads: CASSNPTGAGTEAFF. In DNA form, the CDR3 reads TGTGCCAGCAGCAACCCCACAGGGGCGGGCACTGAAGCTTTCTTT.